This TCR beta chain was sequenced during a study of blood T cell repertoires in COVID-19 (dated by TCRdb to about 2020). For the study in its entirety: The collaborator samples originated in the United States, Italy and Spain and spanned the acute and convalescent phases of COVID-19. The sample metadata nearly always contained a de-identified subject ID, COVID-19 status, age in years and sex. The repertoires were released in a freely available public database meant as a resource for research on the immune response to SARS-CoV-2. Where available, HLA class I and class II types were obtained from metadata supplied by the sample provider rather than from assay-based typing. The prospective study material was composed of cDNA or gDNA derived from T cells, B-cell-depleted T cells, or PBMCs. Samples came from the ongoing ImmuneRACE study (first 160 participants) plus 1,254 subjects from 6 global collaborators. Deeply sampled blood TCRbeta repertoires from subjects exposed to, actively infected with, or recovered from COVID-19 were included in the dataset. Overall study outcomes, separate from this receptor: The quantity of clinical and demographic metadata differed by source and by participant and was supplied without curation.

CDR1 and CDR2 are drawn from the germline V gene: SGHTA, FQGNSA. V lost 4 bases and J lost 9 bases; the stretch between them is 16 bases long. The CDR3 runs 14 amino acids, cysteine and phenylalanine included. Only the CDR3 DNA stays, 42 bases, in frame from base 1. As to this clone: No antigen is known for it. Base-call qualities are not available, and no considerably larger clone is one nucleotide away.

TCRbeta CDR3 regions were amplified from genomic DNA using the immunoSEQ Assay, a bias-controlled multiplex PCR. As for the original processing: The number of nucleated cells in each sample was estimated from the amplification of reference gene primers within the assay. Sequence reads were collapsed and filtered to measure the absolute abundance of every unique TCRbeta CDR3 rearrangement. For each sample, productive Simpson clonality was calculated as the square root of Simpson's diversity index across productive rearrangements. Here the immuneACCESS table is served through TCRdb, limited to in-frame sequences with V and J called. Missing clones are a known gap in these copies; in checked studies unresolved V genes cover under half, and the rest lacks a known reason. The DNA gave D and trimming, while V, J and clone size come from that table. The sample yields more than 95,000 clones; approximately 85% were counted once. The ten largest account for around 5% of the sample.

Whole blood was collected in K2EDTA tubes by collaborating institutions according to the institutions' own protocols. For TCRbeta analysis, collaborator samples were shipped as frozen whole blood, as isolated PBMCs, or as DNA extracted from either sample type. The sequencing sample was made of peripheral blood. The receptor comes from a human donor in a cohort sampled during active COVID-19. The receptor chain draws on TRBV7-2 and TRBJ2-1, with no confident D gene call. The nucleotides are TGTGCCAGCAGCTCCGAATCCGCGGCGGTTGAGCAGTTCTTC. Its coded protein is CASSSESAAVEQFF.